The TCR beta chain described here comes from a study of shared T cell receptors in the human thymus. V was shortened by 0 bases and J by 3 bases, with 15 bases between the two germline ends. Germline lookup yields CDR1 SGHDT and CDR2 YYEEEE. The CDR3 contains 16 residues. TCRdb's copy holds only in-frame clones and misses some; the assay was immunoSEQ multiplex PCR. The top ten hold roughly 0.0097% of the sample, which has fewer than 700,000 clones, roughly 88% seen once. The sample was also linked to a second study, of human thymus T cells. Turning to that study: Obtained as resections during corrective heart surgery, the thymus tissue was then studied.

This chain joins TRBV5-6 and TRBJ1-1, with a possible D match to TRBD1 (5 bases). The sequence was obtained from a boy younger than two with a congenital heart defect. The sample comprised thymocytes. DNA of the CDR3: TGTGCCAGCAGCTTGGGCGCCCAGGGAATGGACACTGAAGCTTTCTTT. This gives the protein CASSLGAQGMDTEAFF.